The sequence of this TCR beta chain was determined in a study of early T cells in non-severe SARS-CoV-2 infection. Study context: Bulk RNA from unsorted whole blood was sequenced; chains were unpaired.

A remark on this clonotype: Its target is unknown.

Attachment of unique molecular identifiers to individual cDNA molecules was performed. One entry per CDR3 protein results from TCRdb running MiXCR on the 5' RACE reads. The table includes tens of thousands of distinct CDR3 sequences, around 13% detected once. With V trimmed by 5 bases and J by 1 base, 4 bases remained unmatched. Per the germline V gene, CDR1 is DFQATT and CDR2 is SNEGSKA (reference sequence). There are 13 residues in the CDR3. Broader study findings: In VDJdb matching, anti-spike CD8 responses were favored while private and CD4 specificities went missing.

The sequencing sample was made of whole blood. The sequence was collected from an adult who was a healthcare worker with PCR-confirmed SARS-CoV-2 infection or an uninfected control (not recorded which). The V and J genes are TRBV20-1 and TRBJ2-7; TRBD2 agrees at 8 bases. The DNA for the CDR3 is TGCAGTGCTCGGGAGGGTCCATCCTACGAGCAGTACTTC. This gives the protein CSAREGPSYEQYF.